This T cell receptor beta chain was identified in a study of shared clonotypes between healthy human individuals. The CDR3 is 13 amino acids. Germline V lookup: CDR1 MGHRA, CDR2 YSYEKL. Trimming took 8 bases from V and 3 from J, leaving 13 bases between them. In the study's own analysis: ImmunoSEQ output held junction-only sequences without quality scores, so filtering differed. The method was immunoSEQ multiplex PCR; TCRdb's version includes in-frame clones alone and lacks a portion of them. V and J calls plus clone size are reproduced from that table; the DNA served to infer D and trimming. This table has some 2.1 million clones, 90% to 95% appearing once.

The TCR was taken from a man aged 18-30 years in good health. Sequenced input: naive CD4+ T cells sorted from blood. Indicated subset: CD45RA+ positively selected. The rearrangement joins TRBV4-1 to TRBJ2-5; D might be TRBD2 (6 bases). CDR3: CASALAPKETQYF. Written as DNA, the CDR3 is TGCGCCAGCGCACTAGCACCTAAAGAGACCCAGTACTTC.